This TCR beta chain was sequenced in a study of T cell responses to AZD1222 COVID-19 vaccine (dated by TCRdb to 2020 to 2022). About the investigation overall: Because spike-specific TCR depth and breadth did not differ between the two schedules, AZD1222 recipients who got a second dose at roughly 4 weeks were pooled with those who got a second dose at roughly 12 weeks. A total of 230 or so trial participants underwent TCR sequencing, of whom about 210 received two doses of AZD1222 and 26 received two doses of the MenACWY control vaccine. Trial participants were enrolled by age into subgroups of 18-55, 56-69 and 70-plus years, and about 150, 27 and 61 TCR-sequenced participants, respectively, were included in these subgroups.

Paper-wide results and their limitations: Nearly half of unique spike-specific TCRs reportedly recognized epitopes outside regions mutated in the B.1.351 and B.1.1.7 variants. Because no samples from the day 14 peak response were available, repertoires could be characterized only after the peak T cell response. The whole spike protein was spanned by vaccine-associated CD4 TCRs, and dominant responses were seen in regions 160-218 and 743-854. In the small 56-69-year group, the increase in depth fell short of significance, most likely because of low power. Participants were mostly white British, with more females than males. The authors suggested clonal diversity may have been underestimated. A significant rise in spike-specific TCR breadth and depth was observed after two AZD1222 doses relative to day 0 and relative to MenACWY recipients. Conclusions about previously exposed vaccinees were limited because only 5 or 6 AZD1222 recipients were SARS-CoV-2 seropositive at baseline.

The CDR3 regions of human TCRbeta chains were subjected to immunosequencing. Processing in the source paper ran as follows. TCRs in the repertoires were matched against a reference library of SARS-CoV-2-specific TCRs that had been generated with the MIRA antigen-specificity platform. Breadth was defined as the fraction of unique TCRs that were SARS-CoV-2-associated. Depth was defined as the fraction of total T cells that were SARS-CoV-2-associated. Using the MIRA data, every spike-specific TCR was mapped to the spike region that the TCR reacted to and assigned to either a CD4 or a CD8 class. Log10-transformed breadth and depth values were compared by one-way ANOVA with Sidak's multiple comparisons tests. TCRdb holds this immuneACCESS table with in-frame rearrangements only. Some clones are missing; in checked studies, unresolved V genes explain under half, and the rest has no known cause. The V and J calls and clone size were taken over from that table, and D and trimming were inferred from the DNA. Here the sample has 200,000 or so clones; around 93% occur a single time. Of the sample, 7% to 9.5% falls within the top ten clones.

Interpreted using the paper, the time point label stands for: baseline before first vaccination. Samples from vaccinated people were obtained from the UK trials COV001 and COV002, which included a single-blind randomized controlled phase 2/3 trial of AZD1222 (ChAdOx1 nCoV-19) in healthy adults. For TCRbeta chain sequencing, PBMC samples were collected from trial participants at day 0 and at day 28 after the second dose. Trimming at the junction amounts to 6 bases on V and 7 bases on J, and the germline ends lie 16 bases apart. From cysteine to phenylalanine, the CDR3 is 15 amino acids long. Only the CDR3 DNA is retained, 45 bases long and in frame from the first base. The germline V gene encodes CDR1 MGHDK and CDR2 SYGVNS. Of note for this clone: What this receptor recognizes is not known. One base away there is no much larger clone; base qualities are not given.

The receptor was isolated from an adult in good health. This chain joins TRBV25-1 to TRBJ1-6; possibly the D gene is TRBD1, per 5 matching bases. The sequencing here drew on peripheral blood, taken on day 0 of AZD1222 vaccination. Here is the DNA: TGTGCCAGCAGGGGGGGGACCTATGGGAATTCACCCCTCCACTTT. It specifies CASRGGTYGNSPLHF.